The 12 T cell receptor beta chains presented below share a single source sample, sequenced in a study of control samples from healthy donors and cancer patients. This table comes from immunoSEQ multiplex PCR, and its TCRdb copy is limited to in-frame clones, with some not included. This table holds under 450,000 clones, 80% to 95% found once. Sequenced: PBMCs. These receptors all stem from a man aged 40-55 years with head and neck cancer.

The CDR3 sequence: CASSPGEVVRDFQSGANVLTF. The CDR3 DNA is TGTGCCAGCAGCCCCGGCGAGGTAGTGCGGGATTTTCAGTCGGGGGCCAACGTCCTGACTTTC. The chain employs TRBV21-1 and TRBJ2-6; the DNA was not used to check the table's D call, TRBD2. TRBV21-1 is a documented pseudogene. This CDR3 has 21 amino acids.

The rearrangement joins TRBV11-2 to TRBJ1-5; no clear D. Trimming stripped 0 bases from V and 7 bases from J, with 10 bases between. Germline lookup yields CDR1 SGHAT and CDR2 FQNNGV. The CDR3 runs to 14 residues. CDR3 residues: CASSLDYLRQPQHF. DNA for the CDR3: TGTGCCAGCAGCTTAGACTACCTTCGACAGCCCCAGCATTTT. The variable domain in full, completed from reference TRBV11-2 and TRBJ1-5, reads EAGVAQSPRYKIIEKRQSVAFWCNPISGHATLYWYQQILGQGPKLLIQFQNNGVVDDSQLPKDRFSAERLKGVDSTLKIQPAKLEDSAVYLCASSLDYLRQPQHFGDGTRLSIL.

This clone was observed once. The CDR3 region is CASSPLSGVNNQPQHF. DNA for the CDR3: TGTGCCAGCAGCCCCCTTTCGGGGGTCAACAATCAGCCCCAGCATTTT. The rearrangement joins TRBV7-2 to TRBJ1-5, with a weak D call TRBD1 (5 bases). The CDR3 length is 16 residues. The V gene's germline CDR1 is SGHTA and CDR2 FQGNSA. Trimming took 5 bases from V and 3 from J, leaving 17 bases between them.

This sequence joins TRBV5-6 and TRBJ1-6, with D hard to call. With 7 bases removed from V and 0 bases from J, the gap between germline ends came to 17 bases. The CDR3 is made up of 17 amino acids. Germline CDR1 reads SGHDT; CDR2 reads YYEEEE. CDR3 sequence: CASGHRLRSSYNSPLHF. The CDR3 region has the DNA TGTGCCAGCGGCCATAGGTTGAGGAGCTCCTATAATTCACCCCTCCACTTT.

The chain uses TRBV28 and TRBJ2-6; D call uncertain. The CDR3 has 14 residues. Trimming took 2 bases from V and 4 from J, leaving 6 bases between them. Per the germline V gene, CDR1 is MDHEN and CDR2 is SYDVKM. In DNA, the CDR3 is TGTGCCAGCAGTTTAAAGTCCGGGGCCAACGTCCTGACTTTC. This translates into CASSLKSGANVLTF.

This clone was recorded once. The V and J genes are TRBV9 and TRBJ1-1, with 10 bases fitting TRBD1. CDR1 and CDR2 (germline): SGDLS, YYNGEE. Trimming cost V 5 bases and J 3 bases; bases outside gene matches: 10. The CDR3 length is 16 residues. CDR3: CASSWGTGAGYTEAFF. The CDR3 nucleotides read TGTGCCAGCAGTTGGGGGACAGGGGCTGGGTACACTGAAGCTTTCTTT. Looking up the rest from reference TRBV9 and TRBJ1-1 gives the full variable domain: DSGVTQTPKHLITATGQRVTLRCSPRSGDLSVYWYQQSLDQGLQFLIQYYNGEERAKGNILERFSAQQFPDLHSELNLSSLELGDSALYFCASSWGTGAGYTEAFFGQGTRLTVV.

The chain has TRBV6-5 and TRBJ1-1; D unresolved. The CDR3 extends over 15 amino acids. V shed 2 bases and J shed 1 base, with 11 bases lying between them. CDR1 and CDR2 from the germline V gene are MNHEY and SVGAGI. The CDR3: CASSYMSQKNTEAFF. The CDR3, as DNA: TGTGCCAGCAGTTACATGAGTCAGAAGAACACTGAAGCTTTCTTT.

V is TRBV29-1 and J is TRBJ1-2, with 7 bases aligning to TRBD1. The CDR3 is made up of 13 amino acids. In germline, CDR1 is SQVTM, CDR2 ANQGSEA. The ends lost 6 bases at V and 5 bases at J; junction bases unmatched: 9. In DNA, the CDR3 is TGCAGCGTGTCCCCCGGGACAGTATATGGCTACACCTTC. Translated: CSVSPGTVYGYTF.

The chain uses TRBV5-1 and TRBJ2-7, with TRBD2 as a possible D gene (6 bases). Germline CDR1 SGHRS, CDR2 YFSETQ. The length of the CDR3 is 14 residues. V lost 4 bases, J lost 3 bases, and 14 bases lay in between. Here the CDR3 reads CASSPSGRYYEQYF. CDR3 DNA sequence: TGCGCCAGCAGCCCGTCCGGGAGATACTACGAGCAGTACTTC.

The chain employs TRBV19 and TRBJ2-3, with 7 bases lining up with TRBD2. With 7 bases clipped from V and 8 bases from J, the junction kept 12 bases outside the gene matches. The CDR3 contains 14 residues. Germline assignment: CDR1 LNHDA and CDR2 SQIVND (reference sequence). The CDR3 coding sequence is TGTGCCAGTATCGGAATGCGGGGGAGGGGTACGCAGTATTTT. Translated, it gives CASIGMRGRGTQYF.

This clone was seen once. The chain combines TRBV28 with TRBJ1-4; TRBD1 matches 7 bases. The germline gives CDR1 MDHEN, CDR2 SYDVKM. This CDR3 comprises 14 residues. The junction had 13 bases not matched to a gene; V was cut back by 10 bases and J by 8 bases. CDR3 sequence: CATKGGGGQEKLFF. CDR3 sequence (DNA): TGTGCCACCAAGGGCGGAGGGGGACAGGAAAAACTGTTTTTT.

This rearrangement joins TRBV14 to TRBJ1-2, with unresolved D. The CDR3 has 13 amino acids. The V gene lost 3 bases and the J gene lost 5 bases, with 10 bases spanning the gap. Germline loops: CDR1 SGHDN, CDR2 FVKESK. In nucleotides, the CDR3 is TGTGCCAGCAGCCAGGCCCTAGGTTATGGCTACACCTTC. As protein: CASSQALGYGYTF.